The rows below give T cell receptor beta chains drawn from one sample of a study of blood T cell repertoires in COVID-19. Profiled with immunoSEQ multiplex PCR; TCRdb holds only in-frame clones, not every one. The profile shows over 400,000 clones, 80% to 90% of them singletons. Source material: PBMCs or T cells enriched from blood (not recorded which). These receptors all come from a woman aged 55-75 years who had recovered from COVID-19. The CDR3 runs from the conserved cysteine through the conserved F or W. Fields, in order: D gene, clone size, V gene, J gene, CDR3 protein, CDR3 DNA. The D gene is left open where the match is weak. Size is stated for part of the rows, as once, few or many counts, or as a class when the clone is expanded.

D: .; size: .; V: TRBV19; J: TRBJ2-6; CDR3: CASTAPRGGGSGANVLTF; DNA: TGTGCCAGTACCGCCCCCCGAGGGGGGGGCTCTGGGGCCAACGTCCTGACTTTC
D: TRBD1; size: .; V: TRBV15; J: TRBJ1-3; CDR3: CATSRDQGASGNTIYF; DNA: TGTGCCACCAGCAGAGATCAGGGGGCCTCTGGAAACACCATATATTTT
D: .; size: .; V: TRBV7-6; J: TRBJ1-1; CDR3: CASSLVGTQNTEAFF; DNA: TGTGCCAGCAGCTTAGTCGGGACACAGAACACTGAAGCTTTCTTT
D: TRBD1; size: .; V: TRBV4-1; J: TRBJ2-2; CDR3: CASSPRTGVNTGELFF; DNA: TGCGCCAGCAGCCCTCGGACAGGTGTTAACACCGGGGAGCTGTTTTTT
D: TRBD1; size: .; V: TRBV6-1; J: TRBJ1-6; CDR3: CASSEWTGDSPLHF; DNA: TGTGCCAGCAGTGAATGGACAGGGGATTCACCCCTCCACTTT
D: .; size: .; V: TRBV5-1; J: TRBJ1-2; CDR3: CASSSSGGNYGYTF; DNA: TGCGCCAGCAGCTCCTCTGGGGGGAACTATGGCTACACCTTC
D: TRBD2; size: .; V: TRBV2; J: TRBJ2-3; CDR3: CASSTTSGGADTQYF; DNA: TGTGCCAGCAGTACGACTAGCGGGGGGGCGGATACGCAGTATTTT
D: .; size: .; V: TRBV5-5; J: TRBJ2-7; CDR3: CASSLGGPAIYEQYF; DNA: TGTGCCAGCAGCTTGGGGGGGCCCGCCATCTACGAGCAGTACTTC
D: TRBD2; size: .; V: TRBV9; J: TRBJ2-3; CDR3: CASSVGSGGGDTQYF; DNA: TGTGCCAGCAGCGTAGGGAGCGGGGGAGGGGATACGCAGTATTTT
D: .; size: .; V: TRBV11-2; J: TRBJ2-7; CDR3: CASSLATGLLYEQYF; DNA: TGTGCCAGCAGCTTAGCGACGGGACTCCTTTACGAGCAGTACTTC
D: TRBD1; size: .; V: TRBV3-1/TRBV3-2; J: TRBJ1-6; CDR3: CASSQGQGVSPLHF; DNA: TGTGCCAGCAGCCAGGGACAGGGGGTATCACCCCTCCACTTT
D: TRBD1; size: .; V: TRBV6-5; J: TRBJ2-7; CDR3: CASSTGQGSYEQYF; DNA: TGTGCCAGCAGCACGGGACAGGGGTCCTACGAGCAGTACTTC
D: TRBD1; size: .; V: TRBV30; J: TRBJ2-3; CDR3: CACTPPRGSTDTQYF; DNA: TGTGCCTGCACCCCCCCCAGGGGGAGCACAGATACGCAGTATTTT
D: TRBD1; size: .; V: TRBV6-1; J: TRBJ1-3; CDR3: CASSDPSTGVAGNTIYF; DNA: TGTGCCAGCAGTGACCCCTCGACAGGGGTGGCTGGAAACACCATATATTTT
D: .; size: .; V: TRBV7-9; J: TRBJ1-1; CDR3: CASSFGTFGEAFF; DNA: TGTGCCAGCAGCTTTGGGACATTTGGTGAAGCTTTCTTT
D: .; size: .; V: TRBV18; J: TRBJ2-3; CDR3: CASSPPRQNTDTQYF; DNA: TGTGCCAGCTCACCACCGCGGCAGAACACAGATACGCAGTATTTT
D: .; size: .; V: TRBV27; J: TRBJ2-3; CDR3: CASSLSVFPEDTDTQYF; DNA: TGTGCCAGCAGTTTATCGGTCTTCCCGGAGGACACAGATACGCAGTATTTT
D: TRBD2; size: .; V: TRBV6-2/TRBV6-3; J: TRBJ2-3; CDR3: CASSPWGGSDTQYF; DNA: TGTGCCAGCAGTCCCTGGGGGGGTTCAGATACGCAGTATTTT
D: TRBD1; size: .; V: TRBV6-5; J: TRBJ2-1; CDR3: CASSEGAPPGQFF; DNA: TGTGCCAGCAGCGAGGGGGCCCCACCTGGGCAGTTCTTC
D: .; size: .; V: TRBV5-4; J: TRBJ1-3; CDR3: CASSVDRYSGNTIYF; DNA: TGTGCCAGCAGCGTGGACAGATACTCTGGAAACACCATATATTTT
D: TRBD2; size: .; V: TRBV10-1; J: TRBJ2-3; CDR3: CASSESGRGASTDTQYF; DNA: TGCGCCAGCAGTGAGTCGGGGAGGGGTGCTAGCACAGATACGCAGTATTTT
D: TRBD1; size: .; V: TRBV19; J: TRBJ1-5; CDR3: CASTPAGQGGYQPQHF; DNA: TGTGCCAGTACTCCCGCGGGACAGGGTGGGTATCAGCCCCAGCATTTT
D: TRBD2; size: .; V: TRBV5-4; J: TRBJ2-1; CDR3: CATTRGAGGPDNEQFF; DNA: TGTGCCACCACCCGGGGGGCGGGGGGGCCCGACAATGAGCAGTTCTTC
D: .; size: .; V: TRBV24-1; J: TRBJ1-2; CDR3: CATSEDRFLGYTF; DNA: TGTGCCACCAGTGAGGACAGATTTTTAGGCTACACCTTC
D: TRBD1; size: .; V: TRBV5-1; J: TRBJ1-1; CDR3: CASSPRITGEGNTEAFF; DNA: TGCGCCAGCAGCCCCCGAATCACAGGGGAAGGGAACACTGAAGCTTTCTTT
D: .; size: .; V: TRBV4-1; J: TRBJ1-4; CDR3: CASSQGSEKLFF; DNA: TGCGCCAGCAGCCAAGGTTCGGAAAAACTGTTTTTT
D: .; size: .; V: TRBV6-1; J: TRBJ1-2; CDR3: CASSDQNQGYGYTF; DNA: TGTGCCAGCAGTGACCAAAACCAGGGCTATGGCTACACCTTC
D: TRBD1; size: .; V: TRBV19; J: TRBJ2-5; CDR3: CASSMDRAFQETQYF; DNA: TGTGCCAGTAGTATGGACAGGGCCTTCCAAGAGACCCAGTACTTC
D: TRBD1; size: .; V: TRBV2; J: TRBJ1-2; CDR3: CASVAGGHGYTF; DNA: TGTGCCAGCGTGGCAGGGGGGCATGGCTACACCTTC
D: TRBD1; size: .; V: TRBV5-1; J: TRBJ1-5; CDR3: CATTGQGNNQPQHF; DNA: TGCGCCACCACAGGACAGGGGAACAATCAGCCCCAGCATTTT
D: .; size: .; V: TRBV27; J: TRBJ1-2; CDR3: CASSPDIIYGYTF; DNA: TGTGCCAGCAGTCCGGACATTATATATGGCTACACCTTC
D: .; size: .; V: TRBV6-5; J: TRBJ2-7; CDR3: CASSDIGTSSYEQYF; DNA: TGTGCCAGCAGCGACATCGGGACTTCCTCCTACGAGCAGTACTTC
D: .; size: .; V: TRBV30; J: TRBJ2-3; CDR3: CAWSAPSTQYF; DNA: TGTGCCTGGAGTGCCCCGAGCACGCAGTATTTT
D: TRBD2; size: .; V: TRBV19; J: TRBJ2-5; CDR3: CASSIVLAGGVGTETQYF; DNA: TGTGCCAGTAGTATAGTACTAGCGGGGGGGGTAGGTACGGAGACCCAGTACTTC
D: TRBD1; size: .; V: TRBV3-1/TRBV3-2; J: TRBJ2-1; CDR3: CASSRDRGSYNEQFF; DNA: TGTGCCAGCAGCCGAGACAGGGGGAGCTACAATGAGCAGTTCTTC
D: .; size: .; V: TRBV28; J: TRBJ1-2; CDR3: CASSFARGISSNYGYTF; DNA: TGTGCCAGCAGTTTTGCCAGGGGCATCTCCTCTAACTATGGCTACACCTTC
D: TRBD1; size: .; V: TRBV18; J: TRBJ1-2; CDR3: CASSGDRVRGYGYTF; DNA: TGTGCCAGCTCGGGAGACAGGGTCAGAGGCTATGGCTACACCTTC
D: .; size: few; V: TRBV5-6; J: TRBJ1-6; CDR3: CASSLRGTTNSPLHF; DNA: TGTGCCAGCAGCTTGCGGGGGACCACTAATTCACCCCTCCACTTT